The next 18 T cell receptor beta chains were all read from a single sample in a study of CD8 T cells in Susac syndrome. About 0.5 to 1 ug RNA was reverse transcribed with random hexamers. TCRdb used MiXCR to reprocess the immunoSEQ multiplex PCR reads, holding one entry per CDR3 protein. The data show some 170,000 distinct CDR3 sequences, 85% to 95% seen once. The sequenced sample consisted of CD4+ T cells from PBMCs. These receptors were taken from a human donor in good health.

This chain joins TRBV20-1 and TRBJ2-7, with TRBD2 matching 14 bases. Trimming cost V 1 base and J 6 bases; bases outside gene matches: 5. The CDR3 runs 15 residues. Germline values: CDR1 DFQATT, CDR2 SNEGSKA (reference sequence). CDR3 nucleotide sequence: TGCAGTGCTAGAGTCCCGACTAGCGGGAGGGGCGAGCAGTACTTC. It yields the protein CSARVPTSGRGEQYF.

The chain combines TRBV12-3 or TRBV12-4 with TRBJ1-5; D not resolved. The CDR3 is 18 amino acids. V gave up 5 bases and J gave up 3 bases, with 23 bases separating them. Written as DNA, the CDR3 is TGTGCCAGCAGTCGCTGGGATGGGGTTCGGAGAGACAATCAGCCCCAGCATTTT. It specifies CASSRWDGVRRDNQPQHF.

The chain joins TRBV4-3 to TRBJ1-5; maybe TRBD1 (6 bases). The V and J ends lost 0 bases and 3 bases respectively, with 12 bases between them. The germline CDR1 and CDR2 sequences are LGHNA and YSLEER. This CDR3 is built from 16 residues. The DNA of the CDR3 is TGCGCCAGCAGCCAAGATCCGGGGGCTTACAATCAGCCCCAGCATTTT. It yields the protein CASSQDPGAYNQPQHF.

V is TRBV29-1 and J is TRBJ2-1; perhaps D is TRBD1 or TRBD2 (5 bases each). Germline CDR1 SQVTM, CDR2 ANQGSEA. CDR3 length equals 13 residues. V dropped 8 bases and J dropped 5 bases, with 16 bases sitting between them. CDR3 nucleotides: TGCAGCCTCGGCTGGGACCGCGACAATGAGCAGTTCTTC. Translation: CSLGWDRDNEQFF.

This clonotype occurred once. The chain has TRBV3-1 and TRBJ1-4; D gene ambiguous. Trimming removed 0 bases from V and 7 bases from J, with 6 bases in between. In germline, CDR1 is LGHDT, CDR2 YNNKEL (reference sequence). The length of the CDR3 is 13 residues. CDR3 residues: CASSQEATEKLFF. CDR3 DNA sequence: TGTGCCAGCAGCCAAGAGGCGACTGAAAAACTGTTTTTT.

The rearrangement uses TRBV3-1 and TRBJ2-7; weak D call: TRBD2 (6 bases). This CDR3 is built from 14 residues. CDR1 and CDR2 (germline): LGHDT, YNNKEL (reference sequence). The V gene lost 4 bases and the J gene lost 4 bases, with 14 bases spanning the gap. This chain's CDR3 is CASSPDYSLYEQYF. The CDR3 DNA reads as TGTGCCAGCAGCCCGGACTACTCCCTTTACGAGCAGTACTTC.

The sample holds a few counts of this clonotype. The chain carries TRBV11-3 and TRBJ1-5; possible D gene TRBD1, 6 bases. The V gene lost 2 bases and the J gene lost 7 bases, with 12 bases spanning the gap. The CDR3 extends over 14 amino acids. The germline CDR1 and CDR2 sequences are SGHNT and YENEEA. In DNA, the CDR3 is TGTGCCAGCAGCTTACGGGGGCTTGGCCAGCCCCAGCATTTT. Translated, it gives CASSLRGLGQPQHF.

The chain carries TRBV5-4 and TRBJ2-7; TRBD1 might be the D (6 bases). This CDR3 is built from 13 residues. Looked up from germline, CDR1 is SGHNT and CDR2 is YYREEE (reference sequence). Trimming stripped 4 bases from V and 0 bases from J, with 8 bases between. This CDR3 reads CASSPGHSYEQYF. In DNA, the CDR3 is TGTGCCAGCAGCCCGGGACACTCCTACGAGCAGTACTTC.

The CDR3 DNA follows: TGCAGTGTTGAGGACAGGGTGGGTCGCAATGAGCAGTTCTTC. Its protein is CSVEDRVGRNEQFF. V is TRBV20-1 and J is TRBJ2-1, with 8 bases identical to TRBD1. The CDR3 totals 14 residues. The ends lost 7 bases at V and 6 bases at J; junction bases unmatched: 11. Per the germline V gene, CDR1 is DFQATT and CDR2 is SNEGSKA (reference sequence).

The J gene is TRBJ2-5, the V gene TRBV7-2; TRBD1 aligns across 9 bases. There are 15 residues in the CDR3. Germline CDR1 reads SGHTA; CDR2 reads FQGNSA. The V segment lost 6 bases and the J segment 4 bases; nucleotides outside the gene matches: 9. This chain's CDR3 is CASSPTRDRVETQYF. CDR3 bases: TGTGCCAGCAGTCCCACCCGGGACAGGGTAGAGACCCAGTACTTC.

V usage is TRBV6-6 and J usage is TRBJ2-3; D is possibly TRBD2 (5 bases). CDR1 and CDR2 (germline): MNHNY, SVGAGI (reference sequence). The CDR3 extends over 14 amino acids. The germline V and J ends were trimmed by 5 bases and 2 bases, with 11 bases remaining between them. The chain's CDR3 is CASSGRRITDTQYF. The CDR3 nucleotides are TGTGCCAGCAGTGGTCGGAGGATCACAGATACGCAGTATTTT.

The V gene is TRBV15, the J gene TRBJ2-1; tentative D call: TRBD2 (5 bases). CDR1 is LNHNV, CDR2 YYDKDF, per germline (reference sequence). Trimming removed 5 bases at V and 0 bases at J, with 11 bases between. The CDR3 spans 15 residues. The CDR3 DNA is TGTGCCACCAGCTGGCGGGCGAGCTCCTACAATGAGCAGTTCTTC. This sequence encodes CATSWRASSYNEQFF.

This clonotype was recorded once. The gene calls are TRBV12-3 or TRBV12-4 and TRBJ2-7; D remains unclear. The length of the CDR3 is 12 residues. The ends were cut back, 7 bases at V and 7 bases at J, with 14 bases in the middle. The CDR3 nucleotides read TGTGCCAGCAACGATCCCCCTAGGGAGCAGTACTTC. As protein: CASNDPPREQYF.

In DNA form, the CDR3 reads TGTGCCAGCAGCCAAGATGGGAGGCCAACAACTGAAGCTTTCTTT. As protein: CASSQDGRPTTEAFF. V usage is TRBV3-1 and J usage is TRBJ1-1; D is ambiguous. V was clipped by 0 bases and J by 5 bases, with 13 bases between them. The CDR3 has 15 residues. Germline assignment: CDR1 LGHDT and CDR2 YNNKEL (reference sequence).

The chain is built from TRBV9 and TRBJ2-3; D is ambiguous. The germline CDR1 and CDR2 sequences are SGDLS and YYNGEE. V lost 0 bases to trimming and J lost 4 bases, with 15 bases between them. The CDR3 spans 16 residues. CDR3 residues: CASSVAPQAGADTQYF. CDR3 nucleotides: TGTGCCAGCAGCGTAGCGCCGCAGGCTGGCGCAGATACGCAGTATTTT.

The chain links TRBV29-1 to TRBJ1-1; unclear D gene. Per the germline V gene, CDR1 is SQVTM and CDR2 is ANQGSEA. The CDR3 contains 12 residues. The CDR3 bases are TGCGCGTCCAGAGGGTCGAACACTGAAGCTTTCTTT. It is translated as CASRGSNTEAFF.

The chain has TRBV12-3 or TRBV12-4 and TRBJ2-5, with D unclear. V lost 6 bases and J lost 3, with 11 bases in between. The CDR3 length is 13 residues. The chain's CDR3 is CASSPGRKETQYF. CDR3 nucleotide sequence: TGTGCCAGCAGCCCCGGACGGAAAGAGACCCAGTACTTC.

The rearrangement joins TRBV6-2 or TRBV6-3 to TRBJ2-4; a possible D gene is TRBD2 (6 bases). Deletions cut 5 bases from V and 7 bases from J, with 12 bases between. CDR1 is MNHEY, CDR2 SVGEGT, per germline. This CDR3 has 13 residues. The CDR3 is CASSPDYANIQYF. In DNA, the CDR3 is TGTGCCAGCAGTCCGGACTACGCGAACATTCAGTACTTC.